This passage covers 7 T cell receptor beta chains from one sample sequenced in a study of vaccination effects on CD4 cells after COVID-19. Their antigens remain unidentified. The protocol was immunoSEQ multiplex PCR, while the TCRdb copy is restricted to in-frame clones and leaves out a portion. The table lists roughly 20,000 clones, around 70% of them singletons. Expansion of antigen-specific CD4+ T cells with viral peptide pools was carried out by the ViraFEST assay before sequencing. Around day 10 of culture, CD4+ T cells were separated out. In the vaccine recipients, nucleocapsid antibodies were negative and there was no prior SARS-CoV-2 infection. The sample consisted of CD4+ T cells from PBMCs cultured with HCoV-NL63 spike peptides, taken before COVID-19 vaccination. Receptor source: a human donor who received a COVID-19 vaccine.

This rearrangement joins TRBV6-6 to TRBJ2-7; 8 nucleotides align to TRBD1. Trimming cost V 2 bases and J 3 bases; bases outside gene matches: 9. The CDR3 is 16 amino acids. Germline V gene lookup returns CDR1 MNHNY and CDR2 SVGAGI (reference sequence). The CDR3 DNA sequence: TGTGCCAGCAGTTACATCCCACAGGGGGTCTACTACGAGCAGTACTTC. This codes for CASSYIPQGVYYEQYF.

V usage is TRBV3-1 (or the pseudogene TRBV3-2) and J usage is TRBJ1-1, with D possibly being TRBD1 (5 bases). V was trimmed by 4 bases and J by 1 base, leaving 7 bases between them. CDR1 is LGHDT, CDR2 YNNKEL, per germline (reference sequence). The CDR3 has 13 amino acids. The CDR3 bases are TGTGCCAGCAGCCGCGGGGGGAACACTGAAGCTTTCTTT. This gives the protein CASSRGGNTEAFF.

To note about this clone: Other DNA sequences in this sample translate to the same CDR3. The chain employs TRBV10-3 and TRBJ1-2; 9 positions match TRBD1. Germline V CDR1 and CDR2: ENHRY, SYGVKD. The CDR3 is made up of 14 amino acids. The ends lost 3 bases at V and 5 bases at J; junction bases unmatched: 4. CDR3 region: CAISETGQGYGYTF. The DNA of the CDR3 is TGTGCCATCAGTGAAACGGGACAGGGTTATGGCTACACCTTC.

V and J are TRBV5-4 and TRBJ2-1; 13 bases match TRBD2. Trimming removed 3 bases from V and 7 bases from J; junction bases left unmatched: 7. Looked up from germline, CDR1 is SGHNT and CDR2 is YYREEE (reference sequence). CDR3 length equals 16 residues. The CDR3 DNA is TGTGCCAGCAGCTCGTCGGGACTAGCGGGATATAATGAGCAGTTCTTC. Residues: CASSSSGLAGYNEQFF.

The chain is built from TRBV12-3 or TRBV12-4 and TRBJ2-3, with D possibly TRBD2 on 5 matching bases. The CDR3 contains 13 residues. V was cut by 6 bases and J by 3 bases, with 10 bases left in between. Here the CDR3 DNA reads TGTGCCAGCAGCCCCGGCGGGACAGATACGCAGTATTTT. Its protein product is CASSPGGTDTQYF.

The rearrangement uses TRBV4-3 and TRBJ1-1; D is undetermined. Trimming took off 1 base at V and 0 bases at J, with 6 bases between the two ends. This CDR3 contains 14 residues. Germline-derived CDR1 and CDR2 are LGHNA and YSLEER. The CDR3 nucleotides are TGCGCCAGCAGCCAAGGATCGGTGAACACTGAAGCTTTCTTT. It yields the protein CASSQGSVNTEAFF.

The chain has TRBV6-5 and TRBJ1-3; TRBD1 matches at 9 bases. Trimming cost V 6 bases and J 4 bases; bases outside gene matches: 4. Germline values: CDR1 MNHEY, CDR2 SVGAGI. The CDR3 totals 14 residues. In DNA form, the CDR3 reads TGTGCCAGCAGCAGGACAGGGGACGGAAACACCATATATTTT. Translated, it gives CASSRTGDGNTIYF.